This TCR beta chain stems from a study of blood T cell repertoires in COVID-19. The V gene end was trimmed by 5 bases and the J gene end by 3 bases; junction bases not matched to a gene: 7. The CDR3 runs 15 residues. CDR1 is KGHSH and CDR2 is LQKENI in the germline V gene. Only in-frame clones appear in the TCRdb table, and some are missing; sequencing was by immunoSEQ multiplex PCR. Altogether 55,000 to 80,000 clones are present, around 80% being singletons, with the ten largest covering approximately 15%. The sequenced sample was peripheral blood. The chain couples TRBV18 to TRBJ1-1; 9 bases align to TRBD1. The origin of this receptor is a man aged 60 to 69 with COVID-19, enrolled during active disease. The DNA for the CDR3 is TGTGCCAGCTCAGATTCGACAGGGGGGCACACTGAAGCTTTCTTT. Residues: CASSDSTGGHTEAFF.